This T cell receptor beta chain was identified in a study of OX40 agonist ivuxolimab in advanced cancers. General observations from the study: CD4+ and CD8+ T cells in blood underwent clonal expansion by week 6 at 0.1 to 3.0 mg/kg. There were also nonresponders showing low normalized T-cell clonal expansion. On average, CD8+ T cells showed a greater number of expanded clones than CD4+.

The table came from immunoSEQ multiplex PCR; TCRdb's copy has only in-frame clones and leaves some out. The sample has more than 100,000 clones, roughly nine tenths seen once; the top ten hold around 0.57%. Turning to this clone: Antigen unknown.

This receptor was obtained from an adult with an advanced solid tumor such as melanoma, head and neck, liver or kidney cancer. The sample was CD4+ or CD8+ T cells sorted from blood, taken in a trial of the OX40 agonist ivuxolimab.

The CDR3 bases are TGTGCCAGCACCCTTGACAGTTTTGGGGAGACCCAGTACTTC. Its translation: CASTLDSFGETQYF. The V call is TRBV28, the J call TRBJ2-5; possible D gene TRBD1, 5 bases. Germline V gene lookup returns CDR1 MDHEN and CDR2 SYDVKM. V was trimmed by 7 bases and J by 5 bases, leaving 17 bases between them. The CDR3 has 14 residues. The whole variable domain, remainder taken from reference TRBV28 and TRBJ2-5, is DVKVTQSSRYLVKRTGEKVFLECVQDMDHENMFWYRQDPGLGLRLIYFSYDVKMKEKGDIPEGYSVSREKKERFSLILESASTNQTSMYLCASTLDSFGETQYFGPGTRLLVL.